The TCR beta chain described here comes from a study of PD-L1 blockade in urothelial cancer. Looking at the study overall: In the mid-2010s, patients got going on atezolizumab, taking 1,200 mg intravenously every 3 weeks. About 85% of the roughly 29 patients were men who had bladder-origin urothelial cancer.

The V and J ends lost 4 bases and 7 bases respectively, with 16 bases between them. Germline V gives CDR1 MNHEY, CDR2 SMNVEV (reference sequence). CDR3 length equals 15 residues. Using immunoSEQ multiplex PCR, the repertoire was profiled, and TCRdb retains in-frame clones only, with some absent. Found here are under 40,000 clones, around 84% of them singletons; the top ten hold 30%. The rearrangement uses TRBV27 and TRBJ1-4; D call uncertain. This specimen was PBMCs, taken around atezolizumab (anti-PD-L1) treatment. This TCR derives from a man in his 60s with urothelial cancer. Here the CDR3 reads CASSSAGVGAEKLFF. The DNA for the CDR3 is TGTGCCAGCAGTTCCGCGGGAGTGGGAGCTGAAAAACTGTTTTTT.